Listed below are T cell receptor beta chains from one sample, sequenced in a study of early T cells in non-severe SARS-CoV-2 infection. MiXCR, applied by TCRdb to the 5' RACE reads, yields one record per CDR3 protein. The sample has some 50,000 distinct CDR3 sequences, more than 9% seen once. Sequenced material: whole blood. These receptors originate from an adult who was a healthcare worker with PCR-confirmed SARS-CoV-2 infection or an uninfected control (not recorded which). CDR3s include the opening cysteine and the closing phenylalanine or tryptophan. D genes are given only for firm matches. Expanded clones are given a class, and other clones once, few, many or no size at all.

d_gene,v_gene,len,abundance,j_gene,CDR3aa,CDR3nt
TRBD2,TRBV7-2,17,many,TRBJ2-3,CASSLGLAGAGTDTQYF,TGTGCCAGCAGCCTAGGACTAGCGGGAGCTGGCACAGATACGCAGTATTTT
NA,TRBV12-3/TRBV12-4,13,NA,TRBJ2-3,CASSLHSPDTQYF,TGTGCCAGCAGTTTGCACTCACCAGATACGCAGTATTTT
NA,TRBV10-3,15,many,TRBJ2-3,CAISESTNRIDTQYF,TGTGCCATCAGTGAGTCGACTAATAGGATAGATACGCAGTATTTT
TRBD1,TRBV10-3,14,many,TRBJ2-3,CAIMPGQAGDTQYF,TGTGCCATCATGCCGGGACAGGCTGGAGATACGCAGTATTTT
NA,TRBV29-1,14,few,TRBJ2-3,CSGSSSGSTDTQYF,TGCAGCGGATCCAGTTCCGGGAGCACAGATACGCAGTATTTT
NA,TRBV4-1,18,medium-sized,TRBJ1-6,CASSQEAKGYSDNSPLHF,TGCGCCAGCAGCCAGGAGGCTAAGGGGTATTCGGATAATTCACCCCTCCACTTT
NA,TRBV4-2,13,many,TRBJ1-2,CASSLDRDYGYTF,TGTGCCAGCAGCCTGGACAGAGACTATGGCTACACCTTC
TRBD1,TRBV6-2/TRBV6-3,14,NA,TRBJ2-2,CASNPGGYTGELFF,TGTGCCAGCAATCCAGGGGGCTACACCGGGGAGCTGTTTTTT
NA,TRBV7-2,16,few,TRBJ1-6,CASSLMLRGYNSPLHF,TGTGCCAGCAGCTTAATGCTGCGGGGGTATAATTCACCCCTCCACTTT
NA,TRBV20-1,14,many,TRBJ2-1,CSAIRREYGNEQFF,TGCAGTGCCATCCGGAGGGAGTATGGGAATGAGCAGTTCTTC
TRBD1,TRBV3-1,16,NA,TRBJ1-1,CASSQSDRPSLTEAFF,TGTGCCAGCAGCCAATCGGACAGGCCCTCGCTGACTGAAGCTTTCTTT
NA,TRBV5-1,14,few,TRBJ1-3,CASSPGGSGNTIYF,TGCGCCAGCAGCCCGGGAGGCTCTGGAAACACCATATATTTT
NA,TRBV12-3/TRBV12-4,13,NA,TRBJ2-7,CASSLALGSPGYF,TGTGCCAGCAGTTTAGCGCTCGGGAGCCCGGGGTACTTC
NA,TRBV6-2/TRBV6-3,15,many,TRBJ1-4,CASSPHITTNEKLFF,TGTGCCAGCAGTCCACACATTACAACTAATGAAAAACTGTTTTTT
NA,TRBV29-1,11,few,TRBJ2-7,CSLQTGNEQYF,TGCAGCTTACAAACAGGGAACGAGCAGTACTTC
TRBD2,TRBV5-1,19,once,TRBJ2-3,CASSLSPTSGGTSTDTQYF,TGCGCCAGCAGCTTGTCACCGACTAGCGGGGGGACGTCAACAGATACGCAGTATTTT
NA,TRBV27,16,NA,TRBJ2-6,CASSFLAGRGANVLTF,TGTGCCAGCAGTTTCCTCGCGGGGCGTGGGGCCAACGTCCTGACTTTC
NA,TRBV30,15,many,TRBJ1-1,CAWSLSLAANTEAFF,TGTGCCTGGAGTCTCAGTCTGGCTGCTAACACTGAAGCTTTCTTT
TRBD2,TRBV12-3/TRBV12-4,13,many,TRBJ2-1,CASSTAGGNEQFF,TGTGCCAGCAGCACCGCGGGGGGCAATGAGCAGTTCTTC